This T cell receptor (beta chain) originates from a study of T cells after yellow fever vaccination. Study observations and caveats: A faster peak, day 5 versus 15, was reached by the weaker secondary response.

V was trimmed by 5 bases and J by 4 bases, leaving 8 bases between them. CDR3 length: 12 residues. Germline V gene data show CDR1 as SGHTA and CDR2 as FQGNSA. A process of 5'RACE template switching, which added a universal primer site and UMIs, was used to make TCR cDNA. One entry per CDR3 protein results from TCRdb running MiXCR on the 5' RACE reads. This sample yields some 500,000 distinct CDR3 sequences, of which about 14% are seen a single time; about an eighth belongs to the top ten. This clonotype turned up a few times. Its antigen is undetermined. The rearrangement joins TRBV7-2 to TRBJ2-5; D is unresolved. Material: PBMCs, obtained on the day of the yellow fever booster vaccination. The source is a man aged 25-40 years who received the YFV17D yellow fever vaccine. CDR3 sequence (DNA): TGTGCCAGCAGCCCACAAGCAGAGACCCAGTACTTC. Amino acid sequence: CASSPQAETQYF. Full variable domain (remainder filled in from reference TRBV7-2 and TRBJ2-5): GAGVSQSPSNKVTEKGKDVELRCDPISGHTALYWYRQSLGQGLEFLIYFQGNSAPDKSGLPSDRFSAERTGGSVSTLTIQRTQQEDSAVYLCASSPQAETQYFGPGTRLLVL.